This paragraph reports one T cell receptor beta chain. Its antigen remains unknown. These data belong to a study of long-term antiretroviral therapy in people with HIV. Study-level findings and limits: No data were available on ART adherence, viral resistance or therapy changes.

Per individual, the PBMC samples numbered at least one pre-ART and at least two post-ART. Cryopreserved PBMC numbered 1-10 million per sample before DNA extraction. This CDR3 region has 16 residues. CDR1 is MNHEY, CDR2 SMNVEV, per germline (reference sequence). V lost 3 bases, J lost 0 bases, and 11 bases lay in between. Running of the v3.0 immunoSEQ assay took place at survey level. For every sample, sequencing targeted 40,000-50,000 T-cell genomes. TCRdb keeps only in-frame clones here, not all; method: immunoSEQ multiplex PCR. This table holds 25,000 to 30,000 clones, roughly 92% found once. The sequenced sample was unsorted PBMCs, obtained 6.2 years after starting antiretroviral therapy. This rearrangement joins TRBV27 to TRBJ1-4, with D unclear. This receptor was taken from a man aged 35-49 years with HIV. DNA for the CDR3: TGTGCCAGCAGTTTCGATAGGGCCGCAACTAATGAAAAACTGTTTTTT. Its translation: CASSFDRAATNEKLFF.